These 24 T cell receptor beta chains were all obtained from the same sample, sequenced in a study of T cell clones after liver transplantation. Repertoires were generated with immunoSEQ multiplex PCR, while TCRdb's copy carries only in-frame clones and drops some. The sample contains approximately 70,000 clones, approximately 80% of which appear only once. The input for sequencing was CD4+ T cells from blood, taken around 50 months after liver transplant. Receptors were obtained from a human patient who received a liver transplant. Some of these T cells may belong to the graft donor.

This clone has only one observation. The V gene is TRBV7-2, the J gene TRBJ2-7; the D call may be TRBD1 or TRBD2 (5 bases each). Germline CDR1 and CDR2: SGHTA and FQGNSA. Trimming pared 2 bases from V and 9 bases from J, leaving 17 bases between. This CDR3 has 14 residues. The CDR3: CASSLFLGGSGQYF. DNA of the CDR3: TGTGCCAGCAGCTTATTTCTTGGGGGTTCGGGGCAGTACTTC.

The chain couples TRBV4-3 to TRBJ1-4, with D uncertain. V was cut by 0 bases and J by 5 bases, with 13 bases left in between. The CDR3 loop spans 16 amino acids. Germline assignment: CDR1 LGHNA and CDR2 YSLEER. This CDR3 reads CASSQDVSVVNEKLFF. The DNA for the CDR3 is TGCGCCAGCAGCCAAGACGTGTCAGTAGTAAATGAAAAACTGTTTTTT.

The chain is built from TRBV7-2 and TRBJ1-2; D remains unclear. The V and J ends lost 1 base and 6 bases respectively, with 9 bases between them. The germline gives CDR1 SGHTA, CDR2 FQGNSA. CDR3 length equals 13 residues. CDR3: CASSLEFWDGYTF. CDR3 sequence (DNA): TGTGCCAGCAGCTTAGAATTTTGGGATGGCTACACCTTC.

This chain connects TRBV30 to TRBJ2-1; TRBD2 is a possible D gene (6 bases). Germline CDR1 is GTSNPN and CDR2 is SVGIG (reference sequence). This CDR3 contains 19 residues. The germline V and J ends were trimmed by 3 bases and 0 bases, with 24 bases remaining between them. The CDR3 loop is CAWRIDSGDFFSSYNEQFF. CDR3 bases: TGTGCCTGGAGGATAGATTCCGGGGACTTTTTCAGCTCCTACAATGAGCAGTTCTTC.

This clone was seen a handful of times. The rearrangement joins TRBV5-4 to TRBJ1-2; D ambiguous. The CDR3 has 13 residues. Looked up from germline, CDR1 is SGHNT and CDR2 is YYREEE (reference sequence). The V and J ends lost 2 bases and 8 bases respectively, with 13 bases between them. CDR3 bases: TGTGCCAGCAGCTTCGCCCGGTCAAGGGGCTACACCTTC. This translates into CASSFARSRGYTF.

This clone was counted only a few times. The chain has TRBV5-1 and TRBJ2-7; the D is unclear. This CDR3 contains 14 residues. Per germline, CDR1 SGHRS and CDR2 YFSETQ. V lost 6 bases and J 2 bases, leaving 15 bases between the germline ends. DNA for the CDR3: TGCGCCAGCACCCAAAGTTTATTTACCTACGAGCAGTACTTC. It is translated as CASTQSLFTYEQYF.

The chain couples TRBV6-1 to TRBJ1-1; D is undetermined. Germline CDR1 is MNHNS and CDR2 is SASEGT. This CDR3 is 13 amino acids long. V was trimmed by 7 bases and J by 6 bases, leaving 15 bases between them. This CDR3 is CASTKQISSEAFF. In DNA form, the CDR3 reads TGTGCCAGCACAAAACAGATCAGCTCTGAAGCTTTCTTT.

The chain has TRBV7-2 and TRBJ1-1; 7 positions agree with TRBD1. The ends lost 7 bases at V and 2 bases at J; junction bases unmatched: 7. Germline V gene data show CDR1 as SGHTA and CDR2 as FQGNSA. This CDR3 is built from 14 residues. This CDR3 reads CASTNRDRNTEAFF. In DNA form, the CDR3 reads TGTGCCAGCACCAACCGGGACAGAAACACTGAAGCTTTCTTT.

The DNA for the CDR3 is TGCGCCAGCAGCTTGGGGGGACAAATACTAGAGACCCAGTACTTC. Its protein product is CASSLGGQILETQYF. This rearrangement joins TRBV5-1 to TRBJ2-5; TRBD1 is a possible D gene (6 bases). V lost 0 bases and J lost 4, with 13 bases in between. Germline CDR1 SGHRS, CDR2 YFSETQ. CDR3 length: 15 residues.

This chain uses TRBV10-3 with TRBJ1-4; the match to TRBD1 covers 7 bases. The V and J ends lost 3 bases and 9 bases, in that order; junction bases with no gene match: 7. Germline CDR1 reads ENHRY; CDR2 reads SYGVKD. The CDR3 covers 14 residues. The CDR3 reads CAISDEGARKKLFF. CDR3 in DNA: TGTGCCATCAGTGACGAGGGGGCAAGAAAAAAACTGTTTTTT.

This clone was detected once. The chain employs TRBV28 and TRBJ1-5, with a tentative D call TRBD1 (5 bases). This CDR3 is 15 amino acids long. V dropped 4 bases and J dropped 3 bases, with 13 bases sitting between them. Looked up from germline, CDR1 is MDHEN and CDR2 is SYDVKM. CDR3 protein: CASSWAGSNNQPQHF. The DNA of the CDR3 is TGTGCCAGCAGTTGGGCAGGGAGTAACAATCAGCCCCAGCATTTT.

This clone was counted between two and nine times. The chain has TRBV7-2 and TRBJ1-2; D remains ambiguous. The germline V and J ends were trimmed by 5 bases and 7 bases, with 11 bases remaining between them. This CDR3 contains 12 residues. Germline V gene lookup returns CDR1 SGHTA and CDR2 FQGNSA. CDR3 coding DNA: TGTGCCAGCAGCCCCCAGTGGAGTGGCTACACCTTC. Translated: CASSPQWSGYTF. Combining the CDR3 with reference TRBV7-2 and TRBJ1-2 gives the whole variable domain GAGVSQSPSNKVTEKGKDVELRCDPISGHTALYWYRQSLGQGLEFLIYFQGNSAPDKSGLPSDRFSAERTGGSVSTLTIQRTQQEDSAVYLCASSPQWSGYTFGSGTRLTVV.

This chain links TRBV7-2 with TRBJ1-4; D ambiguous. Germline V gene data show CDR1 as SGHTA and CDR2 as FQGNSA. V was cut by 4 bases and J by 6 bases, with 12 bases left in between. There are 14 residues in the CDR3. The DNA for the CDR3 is TGTGCCAGCAGCTCGCTTACGATGGATGAAAAACTGTTTTTT. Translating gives CASSSLTMDEKLFF.

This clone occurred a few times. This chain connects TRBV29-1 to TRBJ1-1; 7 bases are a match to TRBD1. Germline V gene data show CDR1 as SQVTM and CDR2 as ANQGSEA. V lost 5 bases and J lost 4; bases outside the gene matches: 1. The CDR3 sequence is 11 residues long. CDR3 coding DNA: TGCAGCGTTCGACAGGGCACTGAAGCTTTCTTT. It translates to CSVRQGTEAFF.

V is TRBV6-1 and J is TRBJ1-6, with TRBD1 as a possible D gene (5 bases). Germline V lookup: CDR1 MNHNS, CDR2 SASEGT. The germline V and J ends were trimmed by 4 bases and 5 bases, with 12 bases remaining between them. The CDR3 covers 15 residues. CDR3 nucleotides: TGTGCCAGCAGTGTCAGGGAAGGGGATAATTCACCCCTCCACTTT. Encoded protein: CASSVREGDNSPLHF.

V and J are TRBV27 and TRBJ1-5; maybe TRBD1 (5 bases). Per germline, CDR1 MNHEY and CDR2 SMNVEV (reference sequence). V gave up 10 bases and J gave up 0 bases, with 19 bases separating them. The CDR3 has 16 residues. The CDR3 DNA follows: TGTGCCACCCAGGGTAAGGACCCTTATAGCAATCAGCCCCAGCATTTT. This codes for CATQGKDPYSNQPQHF.

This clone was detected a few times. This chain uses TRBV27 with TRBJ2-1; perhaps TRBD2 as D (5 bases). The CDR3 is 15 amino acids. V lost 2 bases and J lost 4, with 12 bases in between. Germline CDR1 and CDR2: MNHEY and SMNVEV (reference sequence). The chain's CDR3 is CASSLGGPPYNEQFF. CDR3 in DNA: TGTGCCAGCAGTTTAGGCGGGCCCCCTTACAATGAGCAGTTCTTC.

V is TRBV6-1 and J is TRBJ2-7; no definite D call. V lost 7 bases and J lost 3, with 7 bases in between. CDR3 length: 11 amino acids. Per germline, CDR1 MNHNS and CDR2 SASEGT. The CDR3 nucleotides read TGTGCCAGCACGCAGAGCTACGAGCAGTACTTC. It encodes CASTQSYEQYF.

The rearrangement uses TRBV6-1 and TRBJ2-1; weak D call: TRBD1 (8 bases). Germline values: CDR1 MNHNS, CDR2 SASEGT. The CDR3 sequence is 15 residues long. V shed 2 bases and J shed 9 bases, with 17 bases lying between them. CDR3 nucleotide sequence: TGTGCCAGCAGTGAACGCAACAGGGGGGGGAGTGAGCAGTTCTTC. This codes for CASSERNRGGSEQFF.

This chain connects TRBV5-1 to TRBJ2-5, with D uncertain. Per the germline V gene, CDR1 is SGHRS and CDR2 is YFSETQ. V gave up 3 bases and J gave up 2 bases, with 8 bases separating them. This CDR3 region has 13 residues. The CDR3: CASSWNTQETQYF. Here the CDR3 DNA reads TGCGCCAGCAGCTGGAACACGCAAGAGACCCAGTACTTC.

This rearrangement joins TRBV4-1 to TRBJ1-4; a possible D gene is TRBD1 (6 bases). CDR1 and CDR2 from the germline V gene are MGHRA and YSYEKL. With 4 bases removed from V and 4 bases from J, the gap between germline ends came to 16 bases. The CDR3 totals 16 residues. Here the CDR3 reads CASSPVSRGGNEKLFF. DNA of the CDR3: TGCGCCAGCAGCCCAGTTAGTCGAGGGGGTAATGAAAAACTGTTTTTT.

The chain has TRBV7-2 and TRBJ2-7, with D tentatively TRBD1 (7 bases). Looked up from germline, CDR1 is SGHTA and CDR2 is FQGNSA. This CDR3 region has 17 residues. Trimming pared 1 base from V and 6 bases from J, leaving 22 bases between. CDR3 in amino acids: CASSLVRGARGLLEQYF. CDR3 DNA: TGTGCCAGCAGCTTAGTTAGGGGGGCCAGGGGGTTACTCGAGCAGTACTTC.

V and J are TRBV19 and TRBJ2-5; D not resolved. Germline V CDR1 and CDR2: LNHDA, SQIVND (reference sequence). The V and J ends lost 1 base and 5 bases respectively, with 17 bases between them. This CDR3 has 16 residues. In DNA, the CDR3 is TGTGCCAGTAGTATAGTGGTTTCCGGGTTTGGCGAGACCCAGTACTTC. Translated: CASSIVVSGFGETQYF.

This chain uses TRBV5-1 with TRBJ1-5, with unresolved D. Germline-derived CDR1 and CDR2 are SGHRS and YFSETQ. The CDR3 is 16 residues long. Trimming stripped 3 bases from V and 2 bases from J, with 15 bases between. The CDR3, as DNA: TGCGCCAGCAGCTACGACGGGATCGAGGGCAATCAGCCCCAGCATTTT. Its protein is CASSYDGIEGNQPQHF. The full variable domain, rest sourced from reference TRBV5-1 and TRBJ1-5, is KAGVTQTPRYLIKTRGQQVTLSCSPISGHRSVSWYQQTPGQGLQFLFEYFSETQRNKGNFPGRFSGRQFSNSRSEMNVSTLELGDSALYLCASSYDGIEGNQPQHFGDGTRLSIL.